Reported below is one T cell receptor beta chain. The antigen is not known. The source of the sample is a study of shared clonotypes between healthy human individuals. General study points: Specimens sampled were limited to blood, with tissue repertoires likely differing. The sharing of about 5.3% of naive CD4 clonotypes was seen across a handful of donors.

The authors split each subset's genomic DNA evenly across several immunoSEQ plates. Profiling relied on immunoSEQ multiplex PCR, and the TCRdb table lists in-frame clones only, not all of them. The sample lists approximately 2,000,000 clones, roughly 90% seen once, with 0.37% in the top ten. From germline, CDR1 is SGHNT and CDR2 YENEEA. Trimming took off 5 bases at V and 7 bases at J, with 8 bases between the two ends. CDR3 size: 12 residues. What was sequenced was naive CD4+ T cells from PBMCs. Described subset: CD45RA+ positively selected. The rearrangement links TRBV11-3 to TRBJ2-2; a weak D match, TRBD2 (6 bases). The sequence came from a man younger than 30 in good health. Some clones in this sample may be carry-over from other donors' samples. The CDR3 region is CASSPSVGELFF. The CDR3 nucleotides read TGTGCCAGCAGCCCTAGCGTCGGGGAGCTGTTTTTT.